This TCR beta chain was sequenced for a study of blood T cell repertoires in COVID-19. CDR3 size: 14 residues. J was trimmed by 3 bases and V by 7 bases; bases with no gene match: 6. In germline, CDR1 is LNHDA, CDR2 SQIVND (reference sequence). Here immunoSEQ multiplex PCR was the method, and the copy in TCRdb shows in-frame clones only, minus some. The repertoire holds approximately 140,000 clones, with approximately 82% as singletons. Specimen: peripheral blood. This sequence originates from a human donor in a cohort sampled during active COVID-19. The chain uses TRBV19 and TRBJ1-1, with 9 bases aligning to TRBD1. The CDR3 sequence is CASNQQGADTEAFF. As DNA, the CDR3 is TGTGCCAGTAACCAACAGGGGGCGGACACTGAAGCTTTCTTT.